The next 22 T cell receptor beta chains were all read from a single sample in a study of blood T cell repertoires in COVID-19. Clones were sequenced by immunoSEQ multiplex PCR, and TCRdb holds only the in-frame ones, with some missing. This sample has around 250,000 clones, with roughly 84% found just once. The sequenced material came from PBMCs or T cells enriched from blood (not recorded which). Receptor source: a woman aged 50 to 60 who had been exposed to COVID-19.

The chain links TRBV7-6 to TRBJ1-6; maybe TRBD1 (6 bases). The length of the CDR3 is 13 residues. The germline CDR1 and CDR2 sequences are SGHVS and FNYEAQ. With 4 bases removed from V and 7 bases from J, the gap between germline ends came to 8 bases. The CDR3 region is CASSSGGNSPLHF. In DNA, the CDR3 is TGTGCCAGCAGCTCGGGGGGCAATTCACCCCTCCACTTT.

Worth noting for this clone: Different DNA sequences within this sample yield the same CDR3. The chain links TRBV3-1 (or the pseudogene TRBV3-2) to TRBJ1-1; D perhaps matches TRBD1 (6 bases). With 4 bases removed from V and 5 bases from J, the gap between germline ends came to 14 bases. CDR1 is LGHDT and CDR2 is YNNKEL in the germline V gene (reference sequence). The CDR3 totals 14 residues. The CDR3 sequence is CASSPLRGMTEAFF. The CDR3 DNA follows: TGTGCCAGCAGCCCGCTCAGGGGAATGACTGAAGCTTTCTTT.

This chain links TRBV5-1 with TRBJ1-4; possible D gene TRBD1, 6 bases. Germline CDR1 is SGHRS and CDR2 is YFSETQ. V was shortened by 2 bases and J by 6 bases, with 23 bases between the two germline ends. The CDR3 is 18 amino acids. The CDR3 here is CASSLTIRGGPEDEKLFF. CDR3 nucleotide sequence: TGCGCCAGCAGCTTAACCATCCGGGGGGGGCCGGAAGATGAAAAACTGTTTTTT.

In this sample, this clone turned up a few times. The CDR3 DNA is TGTGCCAGCAGCTTCCGGGTCATTAAGAATGAGCAGTTCTTC. This translates into CASSFRVIKNEQFF. The chain is built from TRBV11-2 and TRBJ2-1; no clear D. Germline CDR1 reads SGHAT; CDR2 reads FQNNGV. The CDR3 covers 14 residues. V gave up 3 bases and J gave up 7 bases, with 13 bases separating them.

This clone has a count of ten or more. J is TRBJ1-1 and V is TRBV29-1, with 7 bases identical to TRBD1. With 7 bases clipped from V and 4 bases from J, the junction kept 3 bases outside the gene matches. Germline V lookup: CDR1 SQVTM, CDR2 ANQGSEA. This CDR3 region has 11 residues. The CDR3 DNA reads as TGCAGCGGAAACAGGGGCACTGAAGCTTTCTTT. Amino acid sequence: CSGNRGTEAFF.

This clone was detected a few times. The chain combines TRBV3-1 (or the pseudogene TRBV3-2) with TRBJ1-1; 8 bases agree with TRBD1. Per the germline V gene, CDR1 is LGHDT and CDR2 is YNNKEL (reference sequence). CDR3 length: 14 residues. V shed 2 bases and J 10 bases; nucleotides not matched to a gene: 9. DNA of the CDR3: TGTGCCAGCAGCCAACCGGGACAGGTGGGGCGAGCTTTCTTT. Translating it yields CASSQPGQVGRAFF.

This CDR3 reads CASSLTWTGGETQYF. The CDR3, as DNA: TGTGCCAGCAGTCTTACTTGGACAGGGGGGGAGACCCAGTACTTC. This chain connects TRBV27 to TRBJ2-5, with 10 bases that match TRBD1. Unmatched junction bases numbered 8, after V lost 5 bases and J lost 5 bases. Germline V gene data show CDR1 as MNHEY and CDR2 as SMNVEV (reference sequence). The CDR3 length is 15 residues.

V is TRBV7-2 and J is TRBJ2-3, with D unclear. Trimming pared 5 bases from V and 2 bases from J, leaving 8 bases between. The CDR3 extends over 13 amino acids. CDR1 and CDR2 from the germline V gene are SGHTA and FQGNSA. Here the CDR3 DNA reads TGTGCCAGCAGCCCGCGGCTCACAGATACGCAGTATTTT. Protein product: CASSPRLTDTQYF.

The V call is TRBV4-2, the J call TRBJ2-1, with TRBD2 matching 8 bases. CDR3 length equals 16 residues. Per the germline V gene, CDR1 is LGHNA and CDR2 is YNFKEQ. With V trimmed by 0 bases and J by 6 bases, 7 bases remained unmatched. CDR3 bases: TGTGCCAGCAGCCAAGAAAGGGCGGGGGGTAGCAATGAGCAGTTCTTC. The encoded protein is CASSQERAGGSNEQFF.

This chain connects TRBV11-2 to TRBJ1-1, with D possibly TRBD1 on 6 matching bases. Germline V lookup: CDR1 SGHAT, CDR2 FQNNGV. This CDR3 has 14 residues. With 1 base removed from V and 11 bases from J, the gap between germline ends came to 17 bases. The CDR3 DNA follows: TGTGCCAGCAGCTTAGTCCCGGGACAAGTATCGGCTTTCTTT. Translated, it gives CASSLVPGQVSAFF.

V and J are TRBV7-2 and TRBJ2-7; maybe TRBD1 (5 bases). Germline CDR1 and CDR2: SGHTA and FQGNSA. The CDR3 sequence is 13 residues long. The V and J ends lost 5 bases and 4 bases respectively, with 12 bases between them. The CDR3 is CASSQTGSYEQYF. DNA for the CDR3: TGTGCCAGCAGCCAAACAGGATCGTACGAGCAGTACTTC.

For the CDR3, the DNA is TGTGCCAGCAGCCAAAGTCCGGGCGGGGGGTCCTACAATGAGCAGTTCTTC. This codes for CASSQSPGGGSYNEQFF. The chain links TRBV3-1 (or the pseudogene TRBV3-2) to TRBJ2-1; the match to TRBD2 covers 8 bases. Germline V gene sequence: CDR1 LGHDT, CDR2 YNNKEL (reference sequence). The CDR3 is 17 amino acids. J was trimmed by 1 base and V by 2 bases; bases with no gene match: 7.

V gene TRBV7-9 combines with J gene TRBJ1-5; 8 positions match TRBD1. Trimming at V came to 4 bases and at J to 5 bases, leaving 4 bases not matched to a gene. The germline gives CDR1 SEHNR, CDR2 FQNEAQ (reference sequence). CDR3 length: 14 residues. CDR3 loop: CASSSGQGDQPQHF. In DNA form, the CDR3 reads TGTGCCAGCAGCTCAGGACAGGGAGATCAGCCCCAGCATTTT.

The chain has TRBV29-1 and TRBJ1-2, with 8 bases matching TRBD1. In germline, CDR1 is SQVTM, CDR2 ANQGSEA. V was pared by 7 bases and J by 4 bases, with 17 bases of the junction left unmatched. CDR3 length: 16 residues. The CDR3 loop reads CSAKGFVKTGVYGYTF. The CDR3 nucleotides are TGCAGCGCGAAGGGTTTCGTTAAGACAGGGGTCTATGGCTACACCTTC.

This chain connects TRBV5-1 to TRBJ1-3; 9 bases line up with TRBD1. V shed 5 bases and J 0 bases; nucleotides not matched to a gene: 9. CDR3 size: 17 residues. From germline, CDR1 is SGHRS and CDR2 YFSETQ. The CDR3: CASSEGQGHISGNTIYF. In DNA form, the CDR3 reads TGCGCCAGCAGTGAAGGACAGGGGCATATCTCTGGAAACACCATATATTTT.

This sequence joins TRBV3-1 (or the pseudogene TRBV3-2) and TRBJ1-3; D unresolved. The germline V gene encodes CDR1 LGHDT and CDR2 YNNKEL (reference sequence). This CDR3 has 15 residues. Trimming shortened V by 0 bases and J by 0 bases, and 6 bases separated the two germline ends. For the CDR3, the DNA is TGTGCCAGCAGCCAAGATCTATCCTCTGGAAACACCATATATTTT. Amino acids: CASSQDLSSGNTIYF.

The J gene is TRBJ1-2, the V gene TRBV2; maybe TRBD1 (5 bases). Trimming removed 5 bases at V and 2 bases at J, with 12 bases between. In germline, CDR1 is SNHLY, CDR2 FYNNEI. The CDR3 has 14 amino acids. The CDR3 DNA reads as TGTGCCAGCAGTTCTGACAGTATCAACTATGGCTACACCTTC. This encodes CASSSDSINYGYTF.

This rearrangement joins TRBV9 to TRBJ1-1; D unclear. Germline CDR1 reads SGDLS; CDR2 reads YYNGEE. Trimming removed 0 bases from V and 11 bases from J, with 14 bases in between. The length of the CDR3 is 13 residues. Written as DNA, the CDR3 is TGTGCCAGCAGCGTAGCTCAGGAGGCCAAGGCTTTCTTT. It yields the protein CASSVAQEAKAFF.

J is TRBJ1-1 and V is TRBV18; no definite D call. The V gene lost 2 bases and the J gene lost 10 bases, with 14 bases spanning the gap. Per the germline V gene, CDR1 is KGHSH and CDR2 is LQKENI. The CDR3 runs to 13 residues. The CDR3 sequence: CASSPLEGEVAFF. As DNA, the CDR3 is TGTGCCAGCTCACCATTGGAGGGAGAGGTAGCTTTCTTT.

This clone was seen a handful of times. The CDR3 DNA is TGTGCCAGCAGCCGACAGGGGACAGGGGTCCGTCGCGGGGCCAACGTCCTGACTTTC. It codes for CASSRQGTGVRRGANVLTF. J is TRBJ2-6 and V is TRBV7-8; 10 bases align to TRBD1. The CDR3 contains 19 residues. Germline loops: CDR1 SGHVS, CDR2 FQNEAQ. After removal of 5 bases from V and 4 bases from J, the junction contained 14 bases not matched to a gene.

The gene calls are TRBV28 and TRBJ1-1; D gene uncertain. This CDR3 is built from 15 residues. V was clipped by 7 bases and J by 0 bases, with 15 bases between them. From germline, CDR1 is MDHEN and CDR2 SYDVKM. This CDR3 is CASTPLAELNTEAFF. In nucleotides, the CDR3 is TGTGCCAGCACCCCCCTGGCGGAGTTGAACACTGAAGCTTTCTTT.

The V gene is TRBV10-3, the J gene TRBJ1-3, with D perhaps matching TRBD1 (6 bases). Germline V CDR1 and CDR2: ENHRY, SYGVKD. The length of the CDR3 is 13 residues. Trimming left V 9 bases short and J 2 bases short, with 11 bases between. CDR3 in DNA: TGTGCCATGGGACATCTCACTGGAAACACCATATATTTT. This translates into CAMGHLTGNTIYF.